These T cell receptor beta chains were read from a single sample in a study of vaccination and CD4 T cells after COVID-19. TCRdb redid the calling of the PCR reads with MiXCR, one entry per CDR3 protein. The repertoire consists of roughly 7,900 distinct CDR3 sequences, with around 40% occurring once and the leading ten covering 15% to 20%. These receptors' antigens are unknown. Specimen: CD4+ T cells from blood, cultured in vitro. These receptors all come from a human donor in good health. Both conserved end residues are part of each CDR3. Fields, in order: clone size, V gene, J gene, D gene, CDR3 protein, CDR3 DNA. A D gene is named only where the DNA matches it firmly. Size values are once, few and many counts, or a class for expanded clones, and some rows have none.

>.|TRBV20-1|TRBJ2-7|TRBD2
CSASPPGTSGYYEQYF
TGCAGTGCTAGCCCCCCCGGGACTAGCGGCTACTACGAGCAGTACTTC
>.|TRBV20-1|TRBJ1-1|.
CSVGGVTEAFF
TGCAGCGTAGGGGGGGTCACTGAAGCTTTCTTT
>.|TRBV7-9|TRBJ1-1|.
CASSARQALGTEAFF
TGTGCCAGCAGCGCCCGACAGGCCTTGGGGACTGAAGCTTTCTTT
>few|TRBV5-4|TRBJ2-3|TRBD2
CASSQTSGATTDTQYF
TGTGCCAGCAGCCAGACTAGCGGGGCAACCACAGATACGCAGTATTTT
>few|TRBV7-2|TRBJ2-1|TRBD2
CASSSGASGWWINEQFF
TGTGCCAGCAGCTCAGGCGCTAGCGGGTGGTGGATAAATGAGCAGTTCTTC
>few|TRBV5-6|TRBJ2-5|.
CASSLGGRETQYF
TGTGCCAGCAGCTTGGGAGGAAGGGAGACCCAGTACTTC
>.|TRBV3-1|TRBJ2-7|.
CASSQAWTRDYEQYF
TGTGCCAGCAGCCAAGCCTGGACGAGGGACTACGAGCAGTACTTC
>.|TRBV9|TRBJ1-2|.
CASSVDLGTDGYTF
TGTGCCAGCAGCGTAGACTTAGGTACGGATGGCTACACCTTC
>few|TRBV27|TRBJ1-2|.
CASSSYRDNKGYTF
TGTGCCAGCAGTTCGTACCGGGACAACAAGGGCTACACCTTC
>.|TRBV11-2|TRBJ2-7|TRBD2
CASSLRTSGPLEQYF
TGTGCCAGCAGCCTTAGGACTAGCGGACCCCTCGAGCAGTACTTC
>few|TRBV19|TRBJ1-2|.
CASSILITGFGYGYTF
TGTGCCAGTAGTATCCTAATTACAGGGTTTGGCTATGGCTACACCTTC
>few|TRBV6-1|TRBJ2-7|.
CASRTVTYEQYF
TGTGCCAGCAGAACTGTTACCTACGAGCAGTACTTC
>.|TRBV5-1|TRBJ1-2|TRBD1
CASSLKGAPVDGYTF
TGCGCCAGCAGCTTGAAGGGGGCCCCGGTTGATGGCTACACCTTC
>.|TRBV5-4|TRBJ1-1|.
CASSFDLEGDTEAFF
TGTGCCAGCAGCTTCGATCTCGAAGGGGACACTGAAGCTTTCTTT
>once|TRBV5-1|TRBJ1-2|.
CASSSSLGGRVDGYTF
TGCGCCAGCAGCTCGTCTCTCGGGGGGCGCGTCGATGGCTACACCTTC
>.|TRBV29-1|TRBJ1-2|TRBD1
CSGLTGLGRYTF
TGCAGCGGCTTGACAGGGCTTGGTCGCTACACCTTC
>.|TRBV11-2|TRBJ1-2|TRBD1
CASSQDRVLGYTF
TGTGCCAGCAGTCAAGACAGGGTCTTGGGCTACACCTTC
>few|TRBV5-4|TRBJ2-3|.
CASSAISVADTQYF
TGTGCCAGCAGCGCCATCTCGGTTGCAGATACGCAGTATTTT
>.|TRBV28|TRBJ2-7|.
CASSFVVWGASYEQYF
TGTGCCAGCAGTTTCGTTGTCTGGGGGGCATCCTACGAGCAGTACTTC
>few|TRBV20-1|TRBJ2-2|TRBD2
CSAPRQAGGTGELFF
TGCAGTGCTCCCCGCCAAGCGGGAGGTACCGGGGAGCTGTTTTTT
>few|TRBV10-1|TRBJ1-1|.
CASSDSGNTEAFF
TGCGCCAGCAGTGATTCGGGGAACACTGAAGCTTTCTTT
>.|TRBV20-1|TRBJ2-5|TRBD1
CSALGQGGETQYF
TGCAGTGCTTTGGGACAGGGAGGCGAGACCCAGTACTTC
>.|TRBV28|TRBJ1-2|.
CASSLQINYGYTF
TGTGCCAGCAGCCTACAGATAAACTATGGCTACACCTTC
>.|TRBV7-7|TRBJ1-2|.
CASSSDSSYGYTF
TGTGCCAGCAGCTCAGACAGCTCCTATGGCTACACCTTC
>.|TRBV28|TRBJ2-5|.
CASSQIQETQYF
TGTGCCAGCAGCCAGATACAAGAGACCCAGTACTTC
>few|TRBV20-1|TRBJ2-5|.
CSAGRDGQETQYF
TGCAGTGCTGGAAGGGACGGTCAAGAGACCCAGTACTTC
>.|TRBV7-8|TRBJ2-3|.
CASSSWGADSTDTQYF
TGTGCCAGCAGCTCGTGGGGGGCAGATAGCACAGATACGCAGTATTTT
>few|TRBV20-1|TRBJ1-5|TRBD1
CSAKDRVRGQPQHF
TGCAGTGCCAAGGACAGGGTAAGAGGGCAGCCCCAGCATTTT
>.|TRBV7-9|TRBJ1-2|TRBD1
CASSLGQGRNGYTF
TGTGCCAGCAGCTTAGGACAGGGCCGTAACGGCTACACCTTC
>.|TRBV30|TRBJ1-1|TRBD1
CAWRGQGFLTEAFF
TGTGCCTGGCGGGGACAGGGGTTTCTCACTGAAGCTTTCTTT
>.|TRBV30|TRBJ2-5|TRBD2
CAWRVSGAGETQYF
TGTGCCTGGAGGGTGAGCGGGGCAGGGGAGACCCAGTACTTC
>.|TRBV19|TRBJ2-2|TRBD2
CASSIETSGGTGELFF
TGTGCCAGTAGTATAGAGACTAGCGGGGGCACCGGGGAGCTGTTTTTT
>.|TRBV29-1|TRBJ1-3|.
CSVEGPGNTIYF
TGCAGCGTCGAGGGCCCTGGAAACACCATATATTTT
>few|TRBV30|TRBJ2-7|TRBD2
CAWSAERGGEQYF
TGTGCCTGGAGTGCTGAGCGGGGGGGTGAGCAGTACTTC
>.|TRBV20-1|TRBJ2-3|TRBD2
CSAAGLAGASDTQYF
TGCAGTGCCGCTGGACTAGCGGGAGCATCAGATACGCAGTATTTT
>.|TRBV5-1|TRBJ1-2|.
CASSLEGLTYGYTF
TGCGCCAGCAGCTTGGAGGGACTTACCTATGGCTACACCTTC
>.|TRBV7-2|TRBJ1-6|.
CASEGPSLRGSPLHF
TGTGCCAGCGAGGGGCCCAGCTTGAGGGGTTCACCCCTCCACTTT
>once|TRBV19|TRBJ2-3|TRBD1
CASSTRTGNTDTQYF
TGTGCCAGTAGTACCCGGACAGGGAACACAGATACGCAGTATTTT
>once|TRBV20-1|TRBJ1-5|.
CSAQTRDYQPQHF
TGCAGTGCCCAGACAAGGGATTACCAGCCCCAGCATTTT
>few|TRBV20-1|TRBJ2-7|.
CSARVGTNSYEQYF
TGCAGTGCTAGAGTAGGCACTAACTCCTACGAGCAGTACTTC
>.|TRBV24-1|TRBJ2-5|.
CATSDFWRQETQYF
TGTGCCACCAGTGATTTTTGGCGGCAAGAGACCCAGTACTTC
>few|TRBV7-2|TRBJ1-5|TRBD1
CASSLWGQGDQPQHF
TGTGCCAGCAGCTTGTGGGGACAGGGAGATCAGCCCCAGCATTTT
>few|TRBV2|TRBJ2-2|.
CASKGTYTGELFF
TGTGCCAGCAAAGGGACGTACACCGGGGAGCTGTTTTTT
>few|TRBV20-1|TRBJ1-3|.
CSARVGGLQPGNTIYF
TGCAGTGCTAGAGTGGGGGGCCTCCAGCCTGGAAACACCATATATTTT
>few|TRBV19|TRBJ2-5|TRBD2
CASSMIAGDETQYF
TGTGCCAGTAGTATGATAGCGGGAGATGAGACCCAGTACTTC
>.|TRBV30|TRBJ2-7|.
CAWSSRATYEQYF
TGTGCCTGGAGTAGTAGGGCAACCTACGAGCAGTACTTC
>few|TRBV14|TRBJ2-5|TRBD2
CASSRTSGRMGETQYF
TGTGCCAGCAGCCGGACTAGCGGGAGAATGGGAGAGACCCAGTACTTC
>.|TRBV25-1|TRBJ2-2|TRBD1
CASSLRGTGGTGELFF
TGTGCCAGCAGCCTTCGGGGGACAGGGGGCACCGGGGAGCTGTTTTTT
>.|TRBV10-3|TRBJ1-1|.
CAISESESNTEAFF
TGTGCCATCAGTGAGTCGGAGTCCAACACTGAAGCTTTCTTT
>.|TRBV10-2|TRBJ2-7|.
CASGGTFTYEQYF
TGCGCCAGCGGCGGGACTTTTACCTACGAGCAGTACTTC